These T cell receptor beta chains were read from a single sample in a study of chemoradiotherapy in HPV16-positive cancers. Using immunoSEQ multiplex PCR, the repertoire was profiled, and TCRdb retains in-frame clones only, with some absent. In the table there are 11,000 or so clones, around 76% of which are singletons. Sampling was performed from a patient who underwent chemoradiotherapy. All receptors come from a human donor with HPV-associated anogenital cancer. The CDR3 runs from the conserved cysteine through the conserved F or W. Each record gives: J gene, V gene, clone size, CDR3 length, D gene, CDR3 protein, CDR3 DNA. D genes are given only for firm matches. The size of a clone is reported for some rows only, either as once, few or many, or as a class for expanded clones.

J: TRBJ2-1; V: TRBV5-6; size: NA; length: 13; D: TRBD1; CDR3: CASSFQGASEQFF; DNA: TGTGCCAGCAGCTTTCAGGGGGCGAGTGAGCAGTTCTTC
J: TRBJ2-1; V: TRBV4-3; size: few; length: 17; D: NA; CDR3: CASSERAVLSSYNEQFF; DNA: TGCGCCAGCAGCGAGAGAGCGGTTTTAAGCTCCTACAATGAGCAGTTCTTC
J: TRBJ1-5; V: TRBV27; size: NA; length: 15; D: NA; CDR3: CASRLLGSGNQPQHF; DNA: TGTGCCAGCCGATTGCTAGGGTCGGGCAATCAGCCCCAGCATTTT
J: TRBJ2-7; V: TRBV21-1; size: few; length: 16; D: NA; CDR3: CATQSSWTGWSHEQYF; DNA: TGTGCCACCCAATCATCCTGGACAGGATGGAGCCACGAGCAGTACTTC
J: TRBJ1-4; V: TRBV10-3; size: NA; length: 12; D: NA; CDR3: CAISELNEKLFF; DNA: TGTGCCATCAGTGAGTTAAATGAAAAACTGTTTTTT
J: TRBJ1-5; V: TRBV7-8; size: once; length: 13; D: NA; CDR3: CASSLQGVQPQHF; DNA: TGTGCCAGCAGCTTACAGGGAGTACAGCCCCAGCATTTT
J: TRBJ1-6; V: TRBV6-5; size: NA; length: 16; D: NA; CDR3: CASSYPRGGENSPLHF; DNA: TGTGCCAGCAGTTACCCGCGGGGGGGGGAGAACTCACCCCTCCACTTT
J: TRBJ2-7; V: TRBV9; size: once; length: 14; D: TRBD1; CDR3: CASTEGQGTAEQYF; DNA: TGTGCCAGCACCGAGGGACAGGGAACAGCCGAGCAGTACTTC
J: TRBJ1-5; V: TRBV2; size: NA; length: 14; D: NA; CDR3: CASSEGGDSKTQHF; DNA: TGTGCCAGCAGTGAGGGAGGAGACAGTAAGACCCAGCATTTT
J: TRBJ2-1; V: TRBV19; size: NA; length: 13; D: NA; CDR3: CASSISRGIEQFF; DNA: TGTGCCAGTAGTATATCGAGGGGTATTGAGCAGTTCTTC
J: TRBJ1-5; V: TRBV23-1; size: few; length: 12; D: NA; CDR3: CASSVGDQPQHF; DNA: TGCGCCAGCAGTGTGGGGGATCAGCCCCAGCATTTT
J: TRBJ2-7; V: TRBV9; size: few; length: 13; D: NA; CDR3: CASSRSGSDEQYF; DNA: TGTGCCAGCAGCCGATCAGGGAGCGACGAGCAGTACTTC
J: TRBJ1-3; V: TRBV7-3; size: NA; length: 16; D: NA; CDR3: CASSLGPTTSGNTIYF; DNA: TGTGCCAGCAGCTTAGGCCCGACAACCTCTGGAAACACCATATATTTT
J: TRBJ2-7; V: TRBV5-4; size: NA; length: 14; D: TRBD1; CDR3: CASRPGTGGSEQYF; DNA: TGTGCCAGCAGGCCCGGGACAGGGGGCTCCGAGCAGTACTTC
J: TRBJ1-3; V: TRBV19; size: NA; length: 14; D: NA; CDR3: CASSISGTGNTIYF; DNA: TGTGCCAGTAGTATATCGGGGACTGGAAACACCATATATTTT
J: TRBJ2-7; V: TRBV11-2; size: once; length: 15; D: NA; CDR3: CASSQGGRRDYEQYF; DNA: TGTGCCAGCAGCCAAGGGGGGAGGAGAGATTACGAGCAGTACTTC